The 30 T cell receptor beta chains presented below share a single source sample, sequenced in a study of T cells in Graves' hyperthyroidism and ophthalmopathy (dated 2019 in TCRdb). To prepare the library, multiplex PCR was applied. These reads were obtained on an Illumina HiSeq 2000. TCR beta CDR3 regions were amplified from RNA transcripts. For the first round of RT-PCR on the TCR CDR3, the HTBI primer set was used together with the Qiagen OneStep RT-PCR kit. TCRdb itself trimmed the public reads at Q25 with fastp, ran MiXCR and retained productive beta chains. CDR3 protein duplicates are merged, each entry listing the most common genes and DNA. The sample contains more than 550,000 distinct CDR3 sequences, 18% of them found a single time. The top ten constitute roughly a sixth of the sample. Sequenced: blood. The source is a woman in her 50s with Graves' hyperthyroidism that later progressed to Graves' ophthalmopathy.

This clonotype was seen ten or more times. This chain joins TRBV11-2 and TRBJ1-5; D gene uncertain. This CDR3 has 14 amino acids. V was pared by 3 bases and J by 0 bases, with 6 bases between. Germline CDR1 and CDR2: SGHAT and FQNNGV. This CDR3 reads CASSLMNSNQPQHF. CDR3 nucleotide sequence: TGTGCCAGCAGCTTGATGAATAGCAATCAGCCCCAGCATTTT.

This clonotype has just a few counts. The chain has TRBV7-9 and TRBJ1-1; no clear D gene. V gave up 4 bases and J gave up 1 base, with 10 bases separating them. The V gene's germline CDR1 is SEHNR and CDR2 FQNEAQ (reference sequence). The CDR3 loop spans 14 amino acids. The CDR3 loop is CASSYREPNTEAFF. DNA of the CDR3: TGTGCCAGCAGCTACCGGGAGCCGAACACTGAAGCTTTCTTT.

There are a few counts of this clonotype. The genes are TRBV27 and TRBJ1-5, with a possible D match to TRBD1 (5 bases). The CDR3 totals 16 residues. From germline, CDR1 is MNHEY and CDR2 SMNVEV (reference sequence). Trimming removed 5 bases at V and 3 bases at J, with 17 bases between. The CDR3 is CASSPRGGAANQPQHF. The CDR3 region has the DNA TGTGCCAGCAGTCCCCGGGGCGGGGCGGCCAATCAGCCCCAGCATTTT.

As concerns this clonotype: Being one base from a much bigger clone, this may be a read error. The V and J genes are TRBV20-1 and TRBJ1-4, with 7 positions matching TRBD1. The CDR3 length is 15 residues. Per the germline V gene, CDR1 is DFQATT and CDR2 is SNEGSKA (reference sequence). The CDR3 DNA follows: TGCAGTGCTAGATCGGGAGGGGGCTCTAATGAAGAACTGTTTTTT. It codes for CSARSGGGSNEELFF.

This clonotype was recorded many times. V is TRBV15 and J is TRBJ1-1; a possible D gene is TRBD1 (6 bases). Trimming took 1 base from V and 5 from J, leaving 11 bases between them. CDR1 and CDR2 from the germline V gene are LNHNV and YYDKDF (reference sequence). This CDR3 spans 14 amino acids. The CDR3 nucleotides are TGTGCCACCAGCAGAGCCTCCACAGGGACTGAAGCTTTCTTT. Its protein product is CATSRASTGTEAFF.

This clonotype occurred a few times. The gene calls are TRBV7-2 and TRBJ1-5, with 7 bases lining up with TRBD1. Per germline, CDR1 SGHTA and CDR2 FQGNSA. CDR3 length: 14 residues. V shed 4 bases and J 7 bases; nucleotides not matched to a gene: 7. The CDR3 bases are TGTGCCAGCAGCTGGGACAGCGGTGTACAGCCCCAGCATTTT. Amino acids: CASSWDSGVQPQHF.

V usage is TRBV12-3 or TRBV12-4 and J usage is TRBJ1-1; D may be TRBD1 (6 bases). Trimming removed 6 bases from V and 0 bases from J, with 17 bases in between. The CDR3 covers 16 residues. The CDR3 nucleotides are TGTGCCAGCAGGGACATCTTAGGGGGTATGAACACTGAAGCTTTCTTT. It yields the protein CASRDILGGMNTEAFF.

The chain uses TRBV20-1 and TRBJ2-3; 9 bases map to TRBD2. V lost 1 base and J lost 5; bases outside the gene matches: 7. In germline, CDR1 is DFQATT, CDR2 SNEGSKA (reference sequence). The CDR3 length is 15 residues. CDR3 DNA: TGCAGTGCTAGAGGCGGCGGGAGGGCCCAAGATACGCAGTATTTT. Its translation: CSARGGGRAQDTQYF.

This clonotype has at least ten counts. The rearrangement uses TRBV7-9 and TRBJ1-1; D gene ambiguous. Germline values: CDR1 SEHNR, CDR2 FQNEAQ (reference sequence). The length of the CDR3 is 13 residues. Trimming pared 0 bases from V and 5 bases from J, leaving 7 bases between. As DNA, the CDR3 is TGTGCCAGCAGCTTAGCCGAGGCGACTGAAGCTTTCTTT. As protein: CASSLAEATEAFF.

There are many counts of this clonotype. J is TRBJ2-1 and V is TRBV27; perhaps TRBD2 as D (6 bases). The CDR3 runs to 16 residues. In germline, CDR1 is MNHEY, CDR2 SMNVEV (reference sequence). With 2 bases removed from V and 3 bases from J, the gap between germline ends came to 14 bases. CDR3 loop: CASSLNRGMSYNEQFF. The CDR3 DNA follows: TGTGCCAGCAGTTTAAACCGGGGGATGAGCTACAATGAGCAGTTCTTC.

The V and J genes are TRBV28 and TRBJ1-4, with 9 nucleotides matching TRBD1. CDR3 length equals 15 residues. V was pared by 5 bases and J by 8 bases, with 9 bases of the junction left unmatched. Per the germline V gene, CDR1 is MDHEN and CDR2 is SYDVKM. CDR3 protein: CASSAYRGLEEKLFF. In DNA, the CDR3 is TGTGCCAGCAGTGCCTACAGGGGGCTTGAGGAAAAACTGTTTTTT.

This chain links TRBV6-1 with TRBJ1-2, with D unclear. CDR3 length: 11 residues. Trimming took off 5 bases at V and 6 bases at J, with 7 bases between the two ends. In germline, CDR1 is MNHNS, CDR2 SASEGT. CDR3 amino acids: CASSPINGYTF. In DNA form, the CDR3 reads TGTGCCAGCAGTCCAATCAATGGCTACACCTTC.

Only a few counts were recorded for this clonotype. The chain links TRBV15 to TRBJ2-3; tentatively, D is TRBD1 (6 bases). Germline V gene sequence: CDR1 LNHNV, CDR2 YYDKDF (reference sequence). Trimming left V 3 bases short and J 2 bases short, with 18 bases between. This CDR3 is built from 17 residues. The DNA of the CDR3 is TGTGCCACCAGCAGTTACAGGGTAAAAATAATCACAGATACGCAGTATTTT. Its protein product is CATSSYRVKIITDTQYF. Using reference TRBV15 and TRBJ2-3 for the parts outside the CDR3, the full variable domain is DAMVIQNPRYQVTQFGKPVTLSCSQTLNHNVMYWYQQKSSQAPKLLFHYYDKDFNNEADTPDNFQSRRPNTSFCFLDIRSPGLGDTAMYLCATSSYRVKIITDTQYFGPGTRLTVL.

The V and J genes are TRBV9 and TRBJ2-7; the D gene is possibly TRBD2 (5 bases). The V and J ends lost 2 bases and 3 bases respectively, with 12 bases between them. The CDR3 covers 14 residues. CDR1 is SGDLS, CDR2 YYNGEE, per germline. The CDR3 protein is CASSVEAENYEQYF. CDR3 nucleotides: TGTGCCAGCAGCGTTGAAGCGGAGAACTACGAGCAGTACTTC.

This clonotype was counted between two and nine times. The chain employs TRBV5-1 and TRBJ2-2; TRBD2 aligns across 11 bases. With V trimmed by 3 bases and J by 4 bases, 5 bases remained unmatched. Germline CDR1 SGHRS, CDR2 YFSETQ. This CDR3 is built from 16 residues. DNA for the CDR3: TGCGCCAGCAGCTCCGGGACTAGCGGTTCCACCGGGGAGCTGTTTTTT. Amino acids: CASSSGTSGSTGELFF.

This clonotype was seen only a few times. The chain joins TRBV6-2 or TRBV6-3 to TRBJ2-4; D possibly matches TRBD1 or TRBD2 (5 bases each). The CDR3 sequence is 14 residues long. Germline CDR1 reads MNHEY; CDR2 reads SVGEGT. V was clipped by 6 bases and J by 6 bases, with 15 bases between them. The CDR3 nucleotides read TGTGCCAGCAGAGTACTGGGGGAACGAAACATTCAGTACTTC. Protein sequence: CASRVLGERNIQYF.

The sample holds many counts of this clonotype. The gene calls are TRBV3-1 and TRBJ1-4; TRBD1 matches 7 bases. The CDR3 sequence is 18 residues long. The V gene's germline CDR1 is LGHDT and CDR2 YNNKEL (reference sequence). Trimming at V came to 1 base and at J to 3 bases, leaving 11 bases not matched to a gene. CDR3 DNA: TGTGCCAGCAGCCAAGGACGACAGGGAGGGGGTGCTAATGAAAAACTGTTTTTT. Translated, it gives CASSQGRQGGGANEKLFF.

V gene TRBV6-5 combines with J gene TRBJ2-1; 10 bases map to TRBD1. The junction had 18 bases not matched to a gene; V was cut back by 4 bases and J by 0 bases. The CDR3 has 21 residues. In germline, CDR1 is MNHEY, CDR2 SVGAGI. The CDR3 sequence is CASSFDIPGTGALSSYNEQFF. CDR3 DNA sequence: TGTGCCAGCAGTTTCGATATACCCGGGACAGGGGCTTTGAGCTCCTACAATGAGCAGTTCTTC.

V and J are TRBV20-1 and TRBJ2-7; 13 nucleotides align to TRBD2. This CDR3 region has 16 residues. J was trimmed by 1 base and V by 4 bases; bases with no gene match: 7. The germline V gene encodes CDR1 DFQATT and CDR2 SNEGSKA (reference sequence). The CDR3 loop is CSATDPGLAGSYEQYF. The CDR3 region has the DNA TGCAGTGCTACCGATCCGGGACTAGCGGGGTCCTACGAGCAGTACTTC.

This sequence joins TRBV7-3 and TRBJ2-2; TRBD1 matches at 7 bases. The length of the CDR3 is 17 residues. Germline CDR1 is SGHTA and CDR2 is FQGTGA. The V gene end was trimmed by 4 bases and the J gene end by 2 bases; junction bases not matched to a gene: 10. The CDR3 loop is CASSSAGTVFNTGELFF. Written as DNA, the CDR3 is TGTGCCAGCAGCTCCGCCGGGACAGTATTTAACACCGGGGAGCTGTTTTTT.

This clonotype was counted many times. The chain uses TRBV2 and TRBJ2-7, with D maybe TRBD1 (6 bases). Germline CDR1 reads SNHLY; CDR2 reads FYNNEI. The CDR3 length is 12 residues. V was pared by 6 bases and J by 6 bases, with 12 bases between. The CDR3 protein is CASSVTGIEQYF. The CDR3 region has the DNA TGTGCCAGCAGCGTTACAGGGATCGAGCAGTACTTC.

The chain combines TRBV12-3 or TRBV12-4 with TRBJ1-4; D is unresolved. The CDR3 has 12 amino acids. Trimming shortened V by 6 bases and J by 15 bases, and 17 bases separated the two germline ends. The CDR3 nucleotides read TGTGCCAGCAGCCAAGACATGCTGGTATTGTTTTTT. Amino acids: CASSQDMLVLFF.

The CDR3 region is CASSVVFESAKQYF. The CDR3 DNA sequence: TGTGCCAGCAGCGTAGTCTTCGAATCAGCAAAGCAGTATTTT. The chain uses TRBV9 and TRBJ2-3; D is unclear. Trimming took 0 bases from V and 11 from J, leaving 16 bases between them. Per germline, CDR1 SGDLS and CDR2 YYNGEE. The CDR3 contains 14 residues.

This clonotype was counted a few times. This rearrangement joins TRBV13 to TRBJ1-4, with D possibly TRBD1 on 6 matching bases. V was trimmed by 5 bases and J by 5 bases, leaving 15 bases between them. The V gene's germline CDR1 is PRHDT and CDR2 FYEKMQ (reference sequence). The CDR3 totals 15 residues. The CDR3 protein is CASSTPGGGNEKLFF. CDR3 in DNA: TGTGCCAGCAGCACGCCCGGGGGCGGGAATGAAAAACTGTTTTTT.

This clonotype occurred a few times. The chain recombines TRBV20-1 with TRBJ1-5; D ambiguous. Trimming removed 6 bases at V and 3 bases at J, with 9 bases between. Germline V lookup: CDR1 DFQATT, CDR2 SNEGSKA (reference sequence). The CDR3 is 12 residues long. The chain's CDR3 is CSAARDNQPQHF. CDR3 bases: TGCAGTGCAGCCCGGGACAATCAGCCCCAGCATTTT.

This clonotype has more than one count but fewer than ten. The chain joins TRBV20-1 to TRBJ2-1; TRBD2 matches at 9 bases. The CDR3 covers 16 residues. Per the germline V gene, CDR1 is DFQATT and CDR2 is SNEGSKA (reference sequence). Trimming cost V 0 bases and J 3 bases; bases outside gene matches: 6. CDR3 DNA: TGCAGTGCTAGAGATCTGCGCGGGGGGGTCTACAATGAGCAGTTCTTC. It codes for CSARDLRGGVYNEQFF.

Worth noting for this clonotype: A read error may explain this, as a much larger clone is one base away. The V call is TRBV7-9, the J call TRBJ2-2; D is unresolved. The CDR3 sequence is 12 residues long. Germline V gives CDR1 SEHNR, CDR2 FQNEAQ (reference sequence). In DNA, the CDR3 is TGTGCCAGCAGCGCGAACATCGGGGAGCTGTTTTTT. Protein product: CASSANIGELFF.

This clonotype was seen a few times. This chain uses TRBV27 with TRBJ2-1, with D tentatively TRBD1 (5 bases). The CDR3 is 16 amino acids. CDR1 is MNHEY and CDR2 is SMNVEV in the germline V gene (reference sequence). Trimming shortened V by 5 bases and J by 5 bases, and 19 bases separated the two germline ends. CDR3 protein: CASSPLQVFVHNEQFF. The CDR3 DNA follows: TGTGCCAGCAGTCCGTTACAGGTATTTGTACACAATGAGCAGTTCTTC.

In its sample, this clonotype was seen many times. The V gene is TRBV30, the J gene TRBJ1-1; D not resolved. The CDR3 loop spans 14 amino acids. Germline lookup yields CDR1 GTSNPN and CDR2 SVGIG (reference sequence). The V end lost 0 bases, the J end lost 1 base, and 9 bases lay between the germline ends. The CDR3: CAWSVLRSNTEAFF. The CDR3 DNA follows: TGTGCCTGGAGTGTTCTCAGGTCGAACACTGAAGCTTTCTTT.

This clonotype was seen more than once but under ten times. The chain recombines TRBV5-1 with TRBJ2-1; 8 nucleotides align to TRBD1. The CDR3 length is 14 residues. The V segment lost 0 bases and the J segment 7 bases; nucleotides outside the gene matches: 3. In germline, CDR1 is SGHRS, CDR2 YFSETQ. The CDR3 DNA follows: TGCGCCAGCAGCTTGGGACAGGGGACTAATGAGCAGTTCTTC. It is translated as CASSLGQGTNEQFF.